The 18 T cell receptor beta chains below come from one sample, sequenced in a study of blood T cells in healthy people across ages. For the second PCR, which ran for about 7 to 11 cycles, a sample-barcoded 5' primer and a J-beta primer mix were used. MiXCR was run by TCRdb on the 5' RACE reads, yielding one entry per CDR3 protein. This table has approximately 790,000 distinct CDR3 sequences, about 62% appearing once. The sample was blood. The source of these receptors is a man aged 30 to 39 in good health.

V gene TRBV20-1 combines with J gene TRBJ2-5; D is perhaps TRBD1 or TRBD2 (5 bases each). Germline values: CDR1 DFQATT, CDR2 SNEGSKA (reference sequence). Trimming cost V 6 bases and J 5 bases, with 19 bases left between them. The CDR3 length is 14 residues. CDR3 sequence: CSAGDDSSQETQYF. The CDR3 bases are TGCAGTGCGGGGGACGACTCATCCCAGGAGACCCAGTACTTC.

The chain is built from TRBV5-1 and TRBJ1-4; 7 bases map to TRBD1. V gave up 0 bases and J gave up 5 bases; unmatched junction bases: 7. Per the germline V gene, CDR1 is SGHRS and CDR2 is YFSETQ. CDR3 length: 16 amino acids. The CDR3 nucleotides are TGCGCCAGCAGCTTGGCCCCCGGACAGGTGAATGAAAAACTGTTTTTT. Translated: CASSLAPGQVNEKLFF. Looking up the rest from reference TRBV5-1 and TRBJ1-4 gives the full variable domain: KAGVTQTPRYLIKTRGQQVTLSCSPISGHRSVSWYQQTPGQGLQFLFEYFSETQRNKGNFPGRFSGRQFSNSRSEMNVSTLELGDSALYLCASSLAPGQVNEKLFFGSGTQLSVL.

Worth noting for this clonotype: One end of the junction fails to match germline, which may point to a read error. The genes are TRBV6-2 or TRBV6-3 and TRBJ2-5, with D possibly matching TRBD1 (6 bases). CDR3 length equals 14 residues. Germline V gene lookup returns CDR1 MNHEY and CDR2 SVGEGT. The CDR3 nucleotides are TGTGTCAGCAGCCCCTATAAGAGGGGGGAGACCCAGTACTTC. Protein: CVSSPYKRGETQYF.

This clonotype was seen a few times. The gene calls are TRBV6-2 or TRBV6-3 and TRBJ2-5; D is possibly TRBD2 (5 bases). The closer fit of TRBJ2-7 to the DNA end suggests the J call may be wrong. CDR3 length equals 12 residues. Germline CDR1 is MNHEY and CDR2 is SVGEGT. DNA of the CDR3: TGTGCCAGCAGCAGAGCGGCCCACGAGCAGTACTTC. Amino acids: CASSRAAHEQYF.

This clonotype was picked up a small number of times. The J gene is TRBJ2-7, the V gene TRBV20-1, with unresolved D. CDR1 DFQATT and CDR2 SNEGSKA come from the germline V gene (reference sequence). Trimming left V 1 base short and J 1 base short, with 5 bases between. This CDR3 spans 12 amino acids. CDR3 DNA sequence: TGCAGTGCTAGAGGGGATTCCTACGAGCAGTACTTC. It encodes CSARGDSYEQYF.

This clonotype was observed a handful of times. This rearrangement joins TRBV29-1 to TRBJ2-6; 8 bases line up with TRBD1. CDR3 length: 13 amino acids. The junction had 2 bases not matched to a gene; V was cut back by 6 bases and J by 4 bases. CDR1 and CDR2 (germline): SQVTM, ANQGSEA. The CDR3 DNA is TGCAGCGTACAGGGGGAAGGGGCCAACGTCCTGACTTTC. It codes for CSVQGEGANVLTF.

The chain employs TRBV6-5 and TRBJ2-3; maybe TRBD1 (6 bases). The CDR3 is made up of 15 amino acids. Between the trimmed V and J ends, which lost 6 bases and 2 bases, there was a span of 15 bases. Germline V gene lookup returns CDR1 MNHEY and CDR2 SVGAGI. CDR3 sequence reads: CASRPPDSYTDTQYF. In DNA form, the CDR3 reads TGTGCCAGCAGGCCCCCGGACAGTTACACAGATACGCAGTATTTT.

The genes are TRBV6-6 and TRBJ2-3; perhaps TRBD2 as D (7 bases). CDR1 is MNHNY and CDR2 is SVGAGI in the germline V gene (reference sequence). Deletions cut 9 bases from V and 5 bases from J, with 21 bases between. The CDR3 covers 15 residues. The CDR3 DNA reads as TGTGCCAGTTGCGAGTTCGGGGGGCCAGGAGATACGCAGTATTTT. Protein: CASCEFGGPGDTQYF.

The chain uses TRBV10-3 and TRBJ1-2; TRBD1 matches 10 bases. The J segment lost 4 bases and the V segment lost 5 bases, leaving 7 bases of the junction unmatched. From germline, CDR1 is ENHRY and CDR2 SYGVKD. The length of the CDR3 is 15 residues. CDR3 in amino acids: CAISTSRDRGYGYTF. CDR3 in DNA: TGTGCCATCAGTACATCCCGGGACAGGGGCTATGGCTACACCTTC.

This chain links TRBV20-1 with TRBJ2-1, with 9 bases that match TRBD2. The CDR3 loop spans 15 amino acids. V shed 0 bases and J 8 bases; nucleotides not matched to a gene: 8. Germline V lookup: CDR1 DFQATT, CDR2 SNEGSKA (reference sequence). The CDR3 nucleotides read TGCAGTGCTAGAGATCGGCGGGGGGGCCGCGATGAGCAGTTCTTC. Translating gives CSARDRRGGRDEQFF.

This CDR3 reads CSVEDRTEKMYF. For the CDR3, the DNA is TGCAGCGTTGAAGATCGAACAGAAAAGATGTACTTC. This chain uses TRBV29-1 with TRBJ2-7; D is uncertain. Germline CDR1 and CDR2: SQVTM and ANQGSEA. The CDR3 consists of 12 residues. Trimming took 0 bases from V and 12 from J, leaving 15 bases between them.

The J gene is TRBJ1-1, the V gene TRBV7-3; no reliable D call. CDR1 is SGHTA and CDR2 is FQGTGA in the germline V gene. The CDR3 totals 14 residues. V gave up 5 bases and J gave up 5 bases, with 15 bases separating them. The CDR3 here is CASSVNRAGTEAFF. The CDR3 bases are TGTGCCAGCAGCGTAAATCGCGCAGGAACTGAAGCTTTCTTT.

On this clonotype itself: The junction departs from germline at one end; a sequencing error may be responsible. The rearrangement uses TRBV3-1 and TRBJ2-5; 8 bases match TRBD1. The assigned J gene may be wrong: the sequence end matches TRBJ2-7 better. CDR3 length: 14 amino acids. Germline V gives CDR1 LGHDT, CDR2 YNNKEL (reference sequence). The CDR3 nucleotides read TGTGCCAGCCGCCAGACAGGGGCGGACTACGAGCAGTACTTC. Amino acids: CASRQTGADYEQYF.

Concerning this clonotype: One end of the junction is discordant with germline, which a read error may explain. V is TRBV2 and J is TRBJ1-1; D ambiguous. CDR1 SNHLY and CDR2 FYNNEI come from the germline V gene. This CDR3 is built from 15 residues. The DNA for the CDR3 is TGTGTCAGCAGTGATCCAGGAAGGCTTGACACTGAAGCTTTCTTT. Its translation is CVSSDPGRLDTEAFF. Using reference TRBV2 and TRBJ1-1 for the parts outside the CDR3, the full variable domain is EPEVTQTPSHQVTQMGQEVILRCVPISNHLYFYWYRQILGQKVEFLVSFYNNEISEKSEIFDDQFSVERPDGSNFTLKIRSTKLEDSAMYFCVSSDPGRLDTEAFFGQGTRLTVV.

Only one count was recorded for this clonotype. A much larger clone lies one base from this, so it may be a read error. The genes are TRBV29-1 and TRBJ2-3; no clear D gene. This CDR3 is built from 14 residues. CDR1 and CDR2 from the germline V gene are SQVTM and ANQGSEA. The CDR3 reads CGVESLASTDTQYF. For the CDR3, the DNA is TGCGGCGTTGAAAGTCTTGCTAGCACAGATACGCAGTATTTT.

This chain links TRBV4-2 with TRBJ2-1, with D hard to call. Germline values: CDR1 LGHNA, CDR2 YNFKEQ. The CDR3 is 13 residues long. Between the trimmed V and J ends, which lost 6 bases and 2 bases, there was a span of 8 bases. Here the CDR3 reads CASRQDAYNEQFF. In nucleotides, the CDR3 is TGTGCCAGCAGGCAGGATGCCTACAATGAGCAGTTCTTC.

The chain uses TRBV20-1 and TRBJ2-3; D not certain. In germline, CDR1 is DFQATT, CDR2 SNEGSKA (reference sequence). Trimming shortened V by 1 base and J by 5 bases, and 13 bases separated the two germline ends. This CDR3 has 14 residues. In DNA, the CDR3 is TGCAGTGCTAGAGGTCACCCCTTCGGAGATACGCAGTATTTT. It codes for CSARGHPFGDTQYF.

The gene calls are TRBV3-1 and TRBJ1-5; 9 nucleotides align to TRBD1. Germline V gene data show CDR1 as LGHDT and CDR2 as YNNKEL (reference sequence). V was pared by 5 bases and J by 5 bases, with 16 bases of the junction left unmatched. The length of the CDR3 is 18 residues. The CDR3 sequence is CASSDGTGNKHLHQPQHF. The CDR3 nucleotides are TGTGCCAGCAGCGATGGGACAGGGAATAAGCATTTGCATCAGCCCCAGCATTTT.